The T cell receptor (beta chain) described here comes from a study of control samples from healthy donors and cancer patients. Repertoires were generated with immunoSEQ multiplex PCR, while TCRdb's copy carries only in-frame clones and drops some. The sample includes fewer than 250,000 clones. CDR3 length equals 12 residues. CDR1 MDHEN and CDR2 SYDVKM come from the germline V gene. V was shortened by 5 bases and J by 11 bases, with 15 bases between the two germline ends. The receptor comes from a woman aged 25 to 39 in good health. This rearrangement joins TRBV28 to TRBJ1-1, with D possibly matching TRBD1 (6 bases). Sequences were obtained from blood. The CDR3 bases are TGTGCCAGCAGTAATAACAGGGTCGTCGCTTTCTTT. Translation: CASSNNRVVAFF.